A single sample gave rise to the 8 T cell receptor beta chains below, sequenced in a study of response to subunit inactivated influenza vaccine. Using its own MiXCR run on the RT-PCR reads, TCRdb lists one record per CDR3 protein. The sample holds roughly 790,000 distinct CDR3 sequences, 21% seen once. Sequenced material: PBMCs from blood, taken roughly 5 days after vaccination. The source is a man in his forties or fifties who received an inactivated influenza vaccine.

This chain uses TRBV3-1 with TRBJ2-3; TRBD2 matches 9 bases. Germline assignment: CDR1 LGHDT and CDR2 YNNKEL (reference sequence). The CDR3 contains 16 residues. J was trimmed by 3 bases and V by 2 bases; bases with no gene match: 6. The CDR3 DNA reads TGTGCCAGCAGCCAAAATAGCGGGGGACCAACAGATACGCAGTATTTT. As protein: CASSQNSGGPTDTQYF.

The CDR3 DNA follows: TGTGCCAGCAGCTTAGCGCCAGCCAGCTCCTACGAGCAGTACTTC. Translating gives CASSLAPASSYEQYF. V usage is TRBV7-2 and J usage is TRBJ2-7, with no clear D. This CDR3 region has 15 residues. The V end was cut by 0 bases, the J end by 0 bases, with 9 bases between. Germline lookup yields CDR1 SGHTA and CDR2 FQGNSA.

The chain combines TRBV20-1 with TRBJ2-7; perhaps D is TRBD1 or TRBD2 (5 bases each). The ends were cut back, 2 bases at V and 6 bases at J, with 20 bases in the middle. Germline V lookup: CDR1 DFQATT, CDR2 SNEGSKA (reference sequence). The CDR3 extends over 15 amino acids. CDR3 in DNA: TGCAGTGCTAGATCTTTCCGGGACCTCCCCCTCGAGCAGTACTTC. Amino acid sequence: CSARSFRDLPLEQYF.

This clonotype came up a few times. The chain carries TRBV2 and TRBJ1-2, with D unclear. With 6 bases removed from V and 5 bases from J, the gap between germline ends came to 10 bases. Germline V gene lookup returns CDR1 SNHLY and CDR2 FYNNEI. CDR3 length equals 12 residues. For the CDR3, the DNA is TGTGCCAGCAGCCGGAGCGGTTATGGCTACACCTTC. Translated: CASSRSGYGYTF.

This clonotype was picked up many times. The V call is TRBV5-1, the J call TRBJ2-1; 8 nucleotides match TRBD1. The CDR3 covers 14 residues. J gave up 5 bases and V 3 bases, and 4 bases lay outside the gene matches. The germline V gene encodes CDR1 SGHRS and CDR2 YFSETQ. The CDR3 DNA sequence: TGCGCCAGCAGCTGGTCAGGGGGCAACAATGAGCAGTTCTTC. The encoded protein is CASSWSGGNNEQFF.

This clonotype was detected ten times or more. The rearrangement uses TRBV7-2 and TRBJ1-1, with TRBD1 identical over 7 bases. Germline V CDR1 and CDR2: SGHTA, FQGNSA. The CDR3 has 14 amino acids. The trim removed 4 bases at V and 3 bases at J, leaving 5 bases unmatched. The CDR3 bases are TGTGCCAGCAGCTCACGACAGGGAGACACTGAAGCTTTCTTT. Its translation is CASSSRQGDTEAFF. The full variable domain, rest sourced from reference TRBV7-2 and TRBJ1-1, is GAGVSQSPSNKVTEKGKDVELRCDPISGHTALYWYRQSLGQGLEFLIYFQGNSAPDKSGLPSDRFSAERTGGSVSTLTIQRTQQEDSAVYLCASSSRQGDTEAFFGQGTRLTVV.

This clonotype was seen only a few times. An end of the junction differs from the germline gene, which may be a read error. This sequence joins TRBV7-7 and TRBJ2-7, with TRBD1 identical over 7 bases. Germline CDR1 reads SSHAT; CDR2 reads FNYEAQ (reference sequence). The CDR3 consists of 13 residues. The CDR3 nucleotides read TGTGCTAGCAGCCCGACAGGGAGCGGCGAGCAGTACTTC. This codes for CASSPTGSGEQYF.

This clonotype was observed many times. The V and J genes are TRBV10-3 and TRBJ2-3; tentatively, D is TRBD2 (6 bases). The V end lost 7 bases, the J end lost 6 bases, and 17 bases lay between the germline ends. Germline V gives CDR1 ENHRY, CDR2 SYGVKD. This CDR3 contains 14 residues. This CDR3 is CAIKLGGLADTQYF. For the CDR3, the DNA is TGTGCCATCAAATTGGGGGGTCTCGCGGATACGCAGTATTTT.